What follows describes a single T cell receptor (beta chain). The target antigen is unknown. Data came from immunoSEQ multiplex PCR; TCRdb stores just in-frame clones and leaves some out. This sample has approximately 100,000 clones, with just over 90% found just once. This sample stems from a study of T cell responses to AZD1222 COVID-19 vaccine. Losses at the gene ends were 4 bases for V and 9 bases for J; bases not matched to a gene: 7. CDR3 length: 13 amino acids. The germline V gene has CDR1 SGHDT and CDR2 YYEEEE. Findings and limits, study-wide: Among spike-specific TCRs, nearly half reportedly target unmutated variant regions. Without day 14 samples, only post-peak T cell repertoires were studied. Donors in the cohort were predominantly white British and more often female, and clonal diversity was possibly underestimated. Vaccine-associated CD4 TCRs spanned spike, dominant at 160-218 and 743-854.

The sequence came from an adult in good health. The material was peripheral blood, obtained on day 0 of AZD1222 vaccination. V usage is TRBV5-6 and J usage is TRBJ1-1, with TRBD1 matching 9 bases. CDR3 loop: CASSAGQGRQAFF. The DNA for the CDR3 is TGTGCCAGCAGCGCGGGACAGGGTCGCCAAGCTTTCTTT.